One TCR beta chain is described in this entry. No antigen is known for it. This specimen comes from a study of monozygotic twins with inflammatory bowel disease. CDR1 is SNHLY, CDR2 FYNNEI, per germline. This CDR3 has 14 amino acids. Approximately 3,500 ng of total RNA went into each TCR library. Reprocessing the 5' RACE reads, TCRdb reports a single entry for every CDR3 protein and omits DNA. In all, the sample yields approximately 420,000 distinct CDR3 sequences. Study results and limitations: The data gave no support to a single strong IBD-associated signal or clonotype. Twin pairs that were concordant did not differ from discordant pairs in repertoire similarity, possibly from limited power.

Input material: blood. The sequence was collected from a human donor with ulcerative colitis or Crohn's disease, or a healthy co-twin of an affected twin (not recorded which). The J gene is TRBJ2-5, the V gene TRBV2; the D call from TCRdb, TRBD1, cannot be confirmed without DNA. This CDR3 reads CASRLTGRQETQYF. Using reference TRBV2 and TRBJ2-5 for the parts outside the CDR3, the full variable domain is EPEVTQTPSHQVTQMGQEVILRCVPISNHLYFYWYRQILGQKVEFLVSFYNNEISEKSEIFDDQFSVERPDGSNFTLKIRSTKLEDSAMYFCASRLTGRQETQYFGPGTRLLVL.